Listed below are T cell receptor beta chains from one sample, sequenced in a study of blood T cell repertoires in COVID-19. The data were produced by immunoSEQ multiplex PCR, yet TCRdb's version contains in-frame clones alone and is incomplete. The table has under 300,000 clones, approximately 85% seen once; the top ten hold over 1.5%. The sample consisted of PBMCs or T cells enriched from blood (not recorded which). All receptors come from a woman aged 45-65 years who had recovered from COVID-19. Each CDR3 is given with its conserved first and last residue. A clone size is listed for some rows: how often the clone was seen (once, few, many), or a class if it is expanded.

V gene: TRBV27
clone size: -
CDR3 protein: CASSLSYGGADTQYF

V gene: TRBV7-9
clone size: -
CDR3 protein: CASSPRRGPTNTGELFF

V gene: TRBV19
clone size: -
CDR3 protein: CASSSDSSYEQYF

V gene: TRBV5-1
clone size: -
CDR3 protein: CASSFAGVGTDTQYF

V gene: TRBV7-9
clone size: once
CDR3 protein: CASSPWTANYGYTF

V gene: TRBV5-1
clone size: -
CDR3 protein: CASSLELFGTWGEQYF

V gene: TRBV5-4
clone size: -
CDR3 protein: CASSRSGLPRNEQFF

V gene: TRBV5-1
clone size: -
CDR3 protein: CASSLSPTGEEKLFF

V gene: TRBV5-5
clone size: -
CDR3 protein: CASSLAAEPGYTF

V gene: TRBV5-1
clone size: -
CDR3 protein: CASFLQTGNTGELFF

V gene: TRBV4-1
clone size: few
CDR3 protein: CASRQGRGTEAFF

V gene: TRBV5-1
clone size: many
CDR3 protein: CASSVQNAQPGSTGELFF

V gene: TRBV3-1/TRBV3-2
clone size: -
CDR3 protein: CASSRGLAGDGAKNIQYF

V gene: TRBV30
clone size: -
CDR3 protein: CAWLDSPYGYTF

V gene: TRBV15
clone size: -
CDR3 protein: CATSRDLGLAGVEFF

V gene: TRBV18
clone size: -
CDR3 protein: CASSETGKNTEAFF

V gene: TRBV21-1
clone size: -
CDR3 protein: CASRSGRRYEQYF

V gene: TRBV4-1
clone size: -
CDR3 protein: CASSRVNTDTQYF

V gene: TRBV2
clone size: -
CDR3 protein: CASRRTGGEQFF

V gene: TRBV13
clone size: -
CDR3 protein: CASSLRSAGLRYEQYF

V gene: TRBV7-6
clone size: few
CDR3 protein: CASSSFRTGGYNEQFF

V gene: TRBV19
clone size: -
CDR3 protein: CASSANRQGGERAQHF

V gene: TRBV4-1
clone size: -
CDR3 protein: CASSLVGQGMGEQYF

V gene: TRBV28
clone size: -
CDR3 protein: CASSHDRGTNEKLFF

V gene: TRBV7-8
clone size: -
CDR3 protein: CASTLSEFPSYEQYF

V gene: TRBV6-4
clone size: medium-sized
CDR3 protein: CASRAMAGAADTQYF

V gene: TRBV13
clone size: -
CDR3 protein: CASSRTSGRGEQYF

V gene: TRBV7-6
clone size: -
CDR3 protein: CASSLGLASTGELFF

V gene: TRBV7-8
clone size: -
CDR3 protein: CASRHRGKETQYF

V gene: TRBV10-3
clone size: -
CDR3 protein: CAIRQGNQPQHF

V gene: TRBV5-6
clone size: few
CDR3 protein: CASSPTRNTGELFF

V gene: TRBV20-1
clone size: -
CDR3 protein: CSVQGAGEQYF

V gene: TRBV6-5
clone size: -
CDR3 protein: CASTTGGSTGELFF

V gene: TRBV29-1
clone size: -
CDR3 protein: CSAITGIPEKLFF

V gene: TRBV29-1
clone size: -
CDR3 protein: CSVAQGNDQPQHF

V gene: TRBV4-1
clone size: once
CDR3 protein: CASRQGTTSGYEKLFF

V gene: TRBV28
clone size: -
CDR3 protein: CAASGGARSTDTQYF

V gene: TRBV7-9
clone size: -
CDR3 protein: CACGASSTDTQYF

V gene: TRBV2
clone size: -
CDR3 protein: CASRTENTGELFF

V gene: TRBV11-2
clone size: once
CDR3 protein: CASSLVTTPYGYTF

V gene: TRBV5-1
clone size: -
CDR3 protein: CASSLASGRINEQFF

V gene: TRBV29-1
clone size: -
CDR3 protein: CSVTRTEAFF

V gene: TRBV4-1
clone size: -
CDR3 protein: CASSQSGGAVEKLFF

V gene: TRBV27
clone size: -
CDR3 protein: CASSLSDRGVYGYTF

V gene: TRBV6-2/TRBV6-3
clone size: -
CDR3 protein: CASSPQGAQLNSPLHF

V gene: TRBV28
clone size: -
CDR3 protein: CASNPPSPSGGLDEQYF

V gene: TRBV5-1
clone size: -
CDR3 protein: CASSFTGSLGDTQYF

V gene: TRBV12-3/TRBV12-4
clone size: -
CDR3 protein: CASSLLAEEQFF

V gene: TRBV18
clone size: -
CDR3 protein: CASSPQASGYTDTQYF

V gene: TRBV7-8
clone size: -
CDR3 protein: CASSPLDVRQNYGYTF